Listed below are T cell receptor beta chains from one sample, sequenced in a study of cytomegalovirus exposure and HLA in healthy donors. Only in-frame clones appear in the TCRdb table, and some are missing; sequencing was by immunoSEQ multiplex PCR. The table has fewer than 200,000 clones, roughly 85% seen once. The source material was PBMCs. These receptors originate from a woman in her late teens or twenties in good health and CMV-seronegative. Each CDR3 is given with its conserved first and last residue. The order of the fields is clone size, V gene, D gene, J gene, CDR3 DNA, CDR3 protein. The D gene is left open where the match is weak. Rows may omit the clone size; those that give it use once, few, many or a size class.

>NA|TRBV5-8|NA|TRBJ2-3
TGTGCCAGCAGCTTCGACTCTTTCACAGATACGCAGTATTTT
CASSFDSFTDTQYF
>NA|TRBV5-1|TRBD2|TRBJ2-1
TGCGCCAGCAGCCCCGGACTAGGCGGTGGGCATTCTGTTGAGCAGTTCTTC
CASSPGLGGGHSVEQFF
>once|TRBV28|NA|TRBJ2-7
TGTGCCAGCAGTCTCTTGAACACCCATTACGAGCAGTACTTC
CASSLLNTHYEQYF
>NA|TRBV6-5|NA|TRBJ1-4
TGTGCCAGCAGTTACCAACAGACAACTAATGAAAAACTGTTTTTT
CASSYQQTTNEKLFF
>once|TRBV4-1|NA|TRBJ2-3
TGCGCCAGCAGCCAAGTTCCTAGCACAGATACGCAGTATTTT
CASSQVPSTDTQYF
>NA|TRBV27|NA|TRBJ2-1
TGTGCCAGCAGCTCCCGGGTTTACAATGAGCAGTTCTTC
CASSSRVYNEQFF
>NA|TRBV7-8|NA|TRBJ2-6
TGTGCCAGCAGCTTAGTCGGCAGGGGTGGGTCTGGGGCCAACGTCCTGACTTTC
CASSLVGRGGSGANVLTF
>NA|TRBV5-6|TRBD1|TRBJ2-7
TGTGCCAGCAGCCTAAAACCACAGGGGCACTACGAGCAGTACTTC
CASSLKPQGHYEQYF
>NA|TRBV2|TRBD2|TRBJ2-2
TGTGCCAGCAGTGGACTAGCGGGAGTGTCCGGGGAGCTGTTTTTT
CASSGLAGVSGELFF
>NA|TRBV7-2|TRBD2|TRBJ2-1
TGTGCCAGCAGCACCCGCCGACTAGCGGGAGGCTACAATGAGCAGTTCTTC
CASSTRRLAGGYNEQFF
>NA|TRBV5-6|TRBD2|TRBJ2-3
TGTGCCAGCAGCCTTAGGACTAGCGGGGGCACAGATACGCAGTATTTT
CASSLRTSGGTDTQYF
>NA|TRBV4-1|TRBD1|TRBJ1-1
TGCGCCAGCAGCCATCCCTCCCCAGGGGGTGAAGCTTTCTTT
CASSHPSPGGEAFF
>NA|TRBV19|TRBD2|TRBJ2-1
TGTGCCAGTAGGACGGGACTAGCGGGAGTGCCACAGTTCTTC
CASRTGLAGVPQFF
>NA|TRBV27|NA|TRBJ1-5
TGTGCCAGCACCTTATCATTTCAGGGGAGCAATCAGCCCCAGCATTTT
CASTLSFQGSNQPQHF
>NA|TRBV7-2|NA|TRBJ1-3
TGTGCCAGCAGCCCCGCAGGGGTCGGAAACACCATATATTTT
CASSPAGVGNTIYF
>NA|TRBV28|NA|TRBJ2-7
TGTGCCAGCAGTTTAGGGCTAGGGGGCTACGAGCAGTACTTC
CASSLGLGGYEQYF
>NA|TRBV4-3|TRBD2|TRBJ2-7
TGCGCCAGCGGGGGAGGGTACTACTACGAGCAGTACTTC
CASGGGYYYEQYF
>NA|TRBV6-5|TRBD2|TRBJ2-7
TGTGCCAGCAGCTCTCGTTTCGGGGGGGGGCTCGAGCAGTACTTC
CASSSRFGGGLEQYF
>few|TRBV5-6|TRBD1|TRBJ1-1
TGTGCCAGCAGCAAGACAGGGTTGTCCACTGAAGCTTTCTTT
CASSKTGLSTEAFF
>NA|TRBV5-3|TRBD1|TRBJ1-1
TGTGCCAGAAGCTTCCGAGGGGTGGGACAGGGGGCCAAGAACACTGAAGCTTTCTTT
CARSFRGVGQGAKNTEAFF
>NA|TRBV7-2|NA|TRBJ2-3
TGTGCCAGCAGCTCGGCGGGACGGACGGGTAGTGCTACGCAGTATTTT
CASSSAGRTGSATQYF
>NA|TRBV9|TRBD2|TRBJ2-2
TGTGCCAGCAGCGTAGAACTAGCGGGAGGAACCGGGGAGCTGTTTTTT
CASSVELAGGTGELFF
>NA|TRBV7-9|NA|TRBJ1-1
TGTGCCAGCAGGACATGGACACTTATGAACACTGAAGCTTTCTTT
CASRTWTLMNTEAFF
>NA|TRBV27|NA|TRBJ1-1
TGTGCCAGCAGTTTATTTGTCCGGGACACCGAGGGTGAAGCTTTCTTT
CASSLFVRDTEGEAFF
>NA|TRBV2|NA|TRBJ1-6
TGTGCCAGCAGTCAACGACTGAATTCACCCCTCCACTTT
CASSQRLNSPLHF